The 8 T cell receptor beta chains given below trace back to one sample, sequenced in a study of blood T cell repertoires in COVID-19. Here immunoSEQ multiplex PCR was the method, and the copy in TCRdb shows in-frame clones only, minus some. The sample contains 150,000 to 180,000 clones, just under 85% of which appear only once. Sequencing was performed on peripheral blood. The receptors were sampled from a woman aged 55-75 years with acute or convalescent COVID-19.

This chain connects TRBV19 to TRBJ1-6, with D perhaps matching TRBD1 (5 bases). Trimming left V 3 bases short and J 10 bases short, with 13 bases between. The CDR3 runs 14 residues. Per germline, CDR1 LNHDA and CDR2 SQIVND (reference sequence). The CDR3 spells CASSIVGVGSPLHF. The CDR3, as DNA: TGTGCCAGTAGTATCGTAGGGGTTGGCTCACCCCTCCACTTT. The full variable domain, with the rest looked up from reference TRBV19 and TRBJ1-6, is DGGITQSPKYLFRKEGQNVTLSCEQNLNHDAMYWYRQDPGQGLRLIYYSQIVNDFQKGDIAEGYSVSREKKESFPLTVTSAQKNPTAFYLCASSIVGVGSPLHFGNGTRLTVT.

The V call is TRBV7-9, the J call TRBJ2-7; TRBD1 aligns across 10 bases. Germline CDR1 SEHNR, CDR2 FQNEAQ (reference sequence). The ends lost 4 bases at V and 0 bases at J; junction bases unmatched: 3. The CDR3 is 15 residues long. Written as DNA, the CDR3 is TGTGCCAGCAGCTGGGGACAGGGGAGCTCCTACGAGCAGTACTTC. Translating it yields CASSWGQGSSYEQYF. The whole variable domain, filled in from reference TRBV7-9 and TRBJ2-7, reads DTGVSQNPRHKITKRGQNVTFRCDPISEHNRLYWYRQTLGQGPEFLTYFQNEAQLEKSRLLSDRFSAERPKGSFSTLEIQRTEQGDSAMYLCASSWGQGSSYEQYFGPGTRLTVT.

The gene calls are TRBV5-6 and TRBJ2-7, with D perhaps TRBD1 (6 bases). This CDR3 comprises 12 residues. Germline V gene lookup returns CDR1 SGHDT and CDR2 YYEEEE. The V gene lost 4 bases and the J gene lost 6 bases, with 11 bases spanning the gap. Written as DNA, the CDR3 is TGTGCCAGCAGCACAGGGATCTCCGAGCAGTACGTC. Translating gives CASSTGISEQYV.

The sample holds many counts of this clone. V and J are TRBV6-5 and TRBJ1-1; D unclear. The CDR3 is 15 amino acids. V was trimmed by 2 bases and J by 0 bases, leaving 10 bases between them. CDR1 MNHEY and CDR2 SVGAGI come from the germline V gene. The CDR3 region is CASSYGQIMNTEAFF. CDR3 in DNA: TGTGCCAGCAGTTACGGGCAGATAATGAACACTGAAGCTTTCTTT.

The chain is built from TRBV15 and TRBJ1-5; perhaps TRBD1 as D (5 bases). This CDR3 has 16 residues. CDR1 and CDR2 (germline): LNHNV, YYDKDF (reference sequence). Trimming shortened V by 3 bases and J by 0 bases, and 12 bases separated the two germline ends. The CDR3 here is CATSSGGRGSNQPQHF. In nucleotides, the CDR3 is TGTGCCACCAGCAGTGGAGGGAGGGGTAGCAATCAGCCCCAGCATTTT.

This chain links TRBV4-1 with TRBJ2-3; possible D gene TRBD2, 6 bases. This CDR3 contains 15 residues. The V end lost 2 bases, the J end lost 3 bases, and 12 bases lay between the germline ends. Germline V gene lookup returns CDR1 MGHRA and CDR2 YSYEKL. In nucleotides, the CDR3 is TGCGCCAGCAGCCAATATCCGGGGACTACAGATACGCAGTATTTT. Protein: CASSQYPGTTDTQYF.

This rearrangement joins TRBV3-1 (or the pseudogene TRBV3-2) to TRBJ1-3, with D possibly being TRBD1 (5 bases). V was cut by 4 bases and J by 2 bases, with 12 bases left in between. The CDR3 contains 15 residues. Germline loops: CDR1 LGHDT, CDR2 YNNKEL (reference sequence). The CDR3 region has the DNA TGTGCCAGCAGCCCCGGGGGAATACCTGGAAACACCATATATTTT. Its translation is CASSPGGIPGNTIYF.

This clone was seen once. V is TRBV5-1 and J is TRBJ1-2, with TRBD1 matching over 11 bases. Per germline, CDR1 SGHRS and CDR2 YFSETQ. The CDR3 sequence is 16 residues long. J lost 8 bases, V lost 2 bases, and 11 bases had no gene match. The CDR3 nucleotides read TGCGCCAGCAGCTTCGAGCCGGGACAGGGGGATGTCGGCTACACCTTC. The encoded protein is CASSFEPGQGDVGYTF.